The TCR beta chain described here comes from a study of blood T cell repertoires in COVID-19. The protocol was immunoSEQ multiplex PCR, while the TCRdb copy is restricted to in-frame clones and leaves out a portion. The table lists 25,000 or so clones, 83% of them singletons. There are 13 residues in the CDR3. Trimming pared 8 bases from V and 4 bases from J, leaving 11 bases between. The sample was peripheral blood. The TCR comes from a man aged 65 to 85 with active COVID-19. V gene TRBV12-3 or TRBV12-4 combines with J gene TRBJ2-2; no clear D gene. CDR3 amino acids: CASGNSFTGELFF. CDR3 in DNA: TGTGCCAGCGGTAACAGCTTCACCGGGGAGCTGTTTTTT.